This T cell receptor (beta chain) was identified in a study of OX40 agonist ivuxolimab in advanced cancers. Trimming pared 3 bases from V and 7 bases from J, leaving 16 bases between. The CDR3 is 15 amino acids. Germline V gives CDR1 SGHRS, CDR2 YFSETQ. Method: immunoSEQ multiplex PCR; TCRdb's copy keeps in-frame clones and lacks some. The sample consists of tens of thousands of clones, approximately 90% of them appearing once. Sequenced here: CD4+ or CD8+ T cells sorted from blood, sampled in a trial of the OX40 agonist ivuxolimab. The receptor was derived from an adult with an advanced solid tumor such as melanoma, head and neck, liver or kidney cancer. V is TRBV5-1 and J is TRBJ1-4; perhaps TRBD1 as D (6 bases). The CDR3 nucleotides read TGCGCCAGCAGCTCCGGGGGCGGATGGGGTGAAAAACTGTTTTTT. It translates to CASSSGGGWGEKLFF.